This TCR beta chain was observed in a study of T-cell memory formation after mild COVID-19. For the study at large: Largely donor-specific sequence clusters came from a couple of donors.

This CDR3 region has 12 residues. The germline V gene has CDR1 KGHDR and CDR2 SFDVKD. Trimming pared 2 bases from V and 3 bases from J, leaving 4 bases between. TCRdb passed the 5' RACE reads through MiXCR, listing each CDR3 protein once. The table has 530,000 or so distinct CDR3 sequences, 15% to 20% seen once. The chain has TRBV24-1 and TRBJ2-7; D call uncertain. Source material: PBMCs or a T cell subset sorted from them (not recorded which). The sequence derives from an adult woman who had mild COVID-19 (a few samples of this study predate the infection). Cell type and time point are not known. The CDR3 nucleotides read TGTGCCACCAGTGATTCAAACTACGAGCAGTACTTC. It yields the protein CATSDSNYEQYF.